Listed below are T cell receptor beta chains from one sample, sequenced in a study of blood T cell repertoires in COVID-19. Produced via immunoSEQ multiplex PCR; TCRdb's table is partial and in-frame only. Of approximately 210,000 clones listed, approximately 86% are singletons. Sequences were obtained from peripheral blood. Receptors originate from a man aged 40-50 years with acute or convalescent COVID-19. Each CDR3 is given with its conserved first and last residue. Each record gives: CDR3 protein, CDR3 DNA, D gene, V gene, J gene, clone size. A D gene is named only where the DNA matches it firmly. Some rows mark clone size as missing; the rest say once, few, many or name a class of expanded clone.

CASSRGTTNEKLFF	TGTGCCAGCAGCCGGGGTACAACTAATGAAAAACTGTTTTTT	-	TRBV5-6	TRBJ1-4	once
CASSSSGTDYQPQHF	TGTGCCAGCTCATCCTCCGGGACAGATTATCAGCCCCAGCATTTT	TRBD1	TRBV18	TRBJ1-5	-
CASSSGTGIYADTQYF	TGCGCCAGCAGCTCCGGGACAGGGATATACGCAGATACGCAGTATTTT	TRBD1	TRBV5-1	TRBJ2-3	-
CASSFVSLTGVAYTEAFF	TGTGCCAGCAGCTTTGTGTCTCTGACGGGGGTCGCGTACACTGAAGCTTTCTTT	-	TRBV7-8	TRBJ1-1	-
CAWGGEQGAYQPQHF	TGTGCCTGGGGAGGAGAGCAGGGGGCATATCAGCCCCAGCATTTT	TRBD1	TRBV30	TRBJ1-5	-
CASSPTRSGGGGTGELFF	TGTGCCAGCAGTCCCACCCGGTCGGGGGGTGGGGGAACCGGGGAGCTGTTTTTT	TRBD2	TRBV7-3	TRBJ2-2	-
CASILDGGTGSPYSNQPQHF	TGCGCCAGCATCTTGGACGGGGGGACAGGGAGCCCATATAGCAATCAGCCCCAGCATTTT	TRBD1	TRBV5-1	TRBJ1-5	once
CASSDTGTGFNSPLHF	TGTGCCAGCAGTGACACCGGGACAGGGTTTAATTCACCCCTCCACTTT	TRBD1	TRBV27	TRBJ1-6	-
CASSAATSNEQFF	TGTGCCAGCAGCGCTGCGACTTCCAATGAGCAGTTCTTC	-	TRBV28	TRBJ2-1	few
CASSLWSGSSYEQYF	TGCGCCAGCAGCTTGTGGAGCGGGAGCTCCTACGAGCAGTACTTC	TRBD2	TRBV5-1	TRBJ2-7	-
CASRGTDSPLHF	TGTGCCAGCAGGGGGACAGACTCACCCCTCCACTTT	TRBD1	TRBV6-5	TRBJ1-6	few
CASSPGTGGNYGYTF	TGTGCCAGCAGCCCGGGGACAGGGGGTAACTATGGCTACACCTTC	TRBD1	TRBV6-5	TRBJ1-2	-
CASSLGGVGTDTQYF	TGTGCCAGCAGCTTAGGGGGGGTTGGCACAGATACGCAGTATTTT	-	TRBV11-2	TRBJ2-3	-
CASSFSRSSYEQYF	TGTGCCAGCAGTTTCTCGAGGAGCTCCTACGAGCAGTACTTC	-	TRBV27	TRBJ2-7	-
CATSGSPNTGELFF	TGTGCCACCAGTGGTAGCCCGAACACCGGGGAGCTGTTTTTT	-	TRBV24-1	TRBJ2-2	-
CASSFSGGAMDTQYF	TGTGCCAGCAGTTTTAGCGGGGGGGCAATGGATACGCAGTATTTT	TRBD2	TRBV5-8	TRBJ2-3	once
CATHRAGGPIEQYF	TGTGCCACCCATAGGGCGGGAGGGCCTATCGAGCAGTACTTC	TRBD2	TRBV2	TRBJ2-7	-
CASSRDFQRRANSPLHF	TGTGCCAGTAGCCGGGACTTTCAACGGCGGGCAAATTCACCCCTCCACTTT	-	TRBV19	TRBJ1-6	-
CASSLFPGWSYGYTF	TGCGCCAGCAGCTTGTTTCCGGGATGGAGCTATGGCTACACCTTC	-	TRBV5-1	TRBJ1-2	once
CASSSDRGTYNEQFF	TGTGCCAGCAGCTCCGACAGGGGTACCTACAATGAGCAGTTCTTC	TRBD1	TRBV7-3	TRBJ2-1	-
CASSQLGTLYSTDTQYF	TGTGCCAGCAGCCAATTGGGGACACTCTATAGCACAGATACGCAGTATTTT	-	TRBV14	TRBJ2-3	-
CASSNQTDYEQYF	TGTGCCAGCAGCAACCAGACAGACTACGAGCAGTACTTC	-	TRBV21-1	TRBJ2-7	-
CASSDTGVYNSPLHF	TGTGCCAGCAGTGATACAGGGGTGTATAATTCACCCCTCCACTTT	TRBD1	TRBV6-1	TRBJ1-6	-
CASSLYSGSGYNEQFF	TGTGCCAGCAGTTTATATAGCGGGAGTGGCTACAATGAGCAGTTCTTC	TRBD2	TRBV27	TRBJ2-1	-
CASSLLGTGSEKLFF	TGTGCCAGCAGCTTATTAGGGACAGGGAGTGAAAAACTGTTTTTT	TRBD1	TRBV7-9	TRBJ1-4	-
CASSPTYGTYNEQFF	TGTGCCAGCAGCCCCACCTACGGGACCTACAATGAGCAGTTCTTC	-	TRBV14	TRBJ2-1	-
CASSSAENTEAFF	TGTGCCAGCAGTTCCGCAGAGAACACTGAAGCTTTCTTT	-	TRBV6-5	TRBJ1-1	once
CASSLDPEEVTGYTF	TGTGCCAGCAGCTTAGATCCGGAGGAGGTAACTGGCTACACCTTC	-	TRBV7-6	TRBJ1-2	-